Each of the 17 T cell receptor beta chains below was sequenced from the same sample in a study of OX40 agonist ivuxolimab in advanced cancers. This table comes from immunoSEQ multiplex PCR, and its TCRdb copy is limited to in-frame clones, with some not included. The sample includes about 20,000 clones, 86% seen only once; the top ten take 13%. The sample here was CD4+ or CD8+ T cells sorted from blood, taken in a trial of the OX40 agonist ivuxolimab. These receptors were collected from an adult with an advanced solid tumor such as melanoma, head and neck, liver or kidney cancer.

The rearrangement links TRBV11-2 to TRBJ2-5; D tentatively reads TRBD1 or TRBD2 (5 bases each). The length of the CDR3 is 15 residues. The V end lost 3 bases, the J end lost 0 bases, and 11 bases lay between the germline ends. Germline lookup yields CDR1 SGHAT and CDR2 FQNNGV. This chain's CDR3 is CASSLGVRYQETQYF. CDR3 DNA: TGTGCCAGCAGCTTGGGGGTAAGATACCAAGAGACCCAGTACTTC.

The DNA of the CDR3 is TGTGCCAGCGCCAGGGGGACTAGCAGAACCTACGAGCAGTACTTC. This sequence encodes CASARGTSRTYEQYF. V is TRBV27 and J is TRBJ2-7; 9 bases map to TRBD2. The length of the CDR3 is 15 residues. Germline V CDR1 and CDR2: MNHEY, SMNVEV (reference sequence). With 8 bases clipped from V and 2 bases from J, the junction kept 10 bases outside the gene matches.

The CDR3: CASSTPLAGVGDTQYF. The CDR3 DNA sequence: TGTGCCAGCAGTACCCCCCTAGCGGGAGTGGGAGATACGCAGTATTTT. The chain employs TRBV6-6 and TRBJ2-3, with TRBD2 identical over 10 bases. The CDR3 loop spans 16 amino acids. Germline V gene data show CDR1 as MNHNY and CDR2 as SVGAGI (reference sequence). Germline trimming cut 5 bases from V and 5 bases from J; bases unmatched to any gene: 10.

V and J are TRBV4-3 and TRBJ2-7, with TRBD2 identical over 7 bases. The CDR3 consists of 15 residues. In germline, CDR1 is LGHNA, CDR2 YSLEER. V trimming: 0 bases; J trimming: 5 bases; junction bases outside the gene matches: 7. Here the CDR3 DNA reads TGCGCCAGCAGCCAAGATATGGTAGCGGGTGACGAGCAGTACTTC. This gives the protein CASSQDMVAGDEQYF.

The chain carries TRBV7-9 and TRBJ1-6; 10 bases map to TRBD1. V dropped 1 base and J dropped 5; count of bases not matched to a gene: 2. CDR3 length: 16 amino acids. Per germline, CDR1 SEHNR and CDR2 FQNEAQ (reference sequence). CDR3 region: CASSLVGTGDNSPLHF. In DNA, the CDR3 is TGTGCCAGCAGCTTAGTAGGGACAGGGGATAATTCACCCCTCCACTTT. Supplemented by reference TRBV7-9 and TRBJ1-6, the full variable domain reads DTGVSQNPRHKITKRGQNVTFRCDPISEHNRLYWYRQTLGQGPEFLTYFQNEAQLEKSRLLSDRFSAERPKGSFSTLEIQRTEQGDSAMYLCASSLVGTGDNSPLHFGNGTRLTVT.

The CDR3 coding sequence is TGCGCCAGCAGCCCCCTATCGTCCACCTACGAGCAGTACTTC. Its protein is CASSPLSSTYEQYF. The rearrangement uses TRBV4-1 and TRBJ2-7, with no clear D. The CDR3 has 14 amino acids. V was clipped by 4 bases and J by 2 bases, with 12 bases between them. CDR1 is MGHRA and CDR2 is YSYEKL in the germline V gene.

V gene TRBV11-2 combines with J gene TRBJ1-3, with no clear D. The CDR3 length is 15 residues. V lost 0 bases, J lost 0 bases, and 6 bases lay in between. Germline V gene data show CDR1 as SGHAT and CDR2 as FQNNGV. CDR3 nucleotides: TGTGCCAGCAGCTTAGAGAGCTTCTCTGGAAACACCATATATTTT. Amino acids: CASSLESFSGNTIYF.

The chain couples TRBV4-1 to TRBJ1-1, with D maybe TRBD1 (5 bases). The CDR3 has 14 residues. V was cut by 0 bases and J by 9 bases, with 14 bases left in between. The germline CDR1 and CDR2 sequences are MGHRA and YSYEKL. CDR3 protein: CASSQDEGNRKAFF. The CDR3 nucleotides read TGCGCCAGCAGCCAAGATGAAGGCAACAGGAAAGCTTTCTTT.

This chain uses TRBV27 with TRBJ2-7; 8 positions agree with TRBD2. The CDR3 is 15 residues long. Germline V lookup: CDR1 MNHEY, CDR2 SMNVEV (reference sequence). V was clipped by 3 bases and J by 3 bases; unmatched bases: 7. CDR3 loop: CASSFTAGELYEQYF. For the CDR3, the DNA is TGTGCCAGCAGTTTCACAGCGGGGGAGCTCTACGAGCAGTACTTC.

A single count supports this clone. This rearrangement joins TRBV27 to TRBJ2-7, with D tentatively TRBD2 (5 bases). The CDR3 contains 13 residues. Germline lookup yields CDR1 MNHEY and CDR2 SMNVEV (reference sequence). The V end lost 3 bases, the J end lost 6 bases, and 12 bases lay between the germline ends. CDR3 residues: CASSLRVGSEQYF. The CDR3 DNA follows: TGTGCCAGCAGTTTGAGGGTTGGGAGCGAGCAGTACTTC.

The chain has TRBV6-6 and TRBJ2-5; D is unresolved. Germline V gene data show CDR1 as MNHNY and CDR2 as SVGAGI (reference sequence). V shed 4 bases and J shed 5 bases, with 8 bases lying between them. The CDR3 length is 12 residues. In DNA, the CDR3 is TGTGCCAGCAGTTCTGTCAGTGAGACCCAGTACTTC. This codes for CASSSVSETQYF.

The chain uses TRBV2 and TRBJ1-6; TRBD1 might be the D (5 bases). The germline gives CDR1 SNHLY, CDR2 FYNNEI. V lost 5 bases to trimming and J lost 4 bases, with 9 bases between them. The CDR3 totals 14 residues. CDR3 nucleotide sequence: TGTGCCAGCAGTCGGACAAGGTATAATTCACCCCTCCACTTT. It translates to CASSRTRYNSPLHF.

Of note for this clone: A read error is the likely source, as a far larger clone sits one nucleotide away. The chain combines TRBV2 with TRBJ1-3, with a possible D match to TRBD1 (5 bases). This CDR3 has 16 amino acids. Per germline, CDR1 SNHLY and CDR2 FYNNEI. CDR3 region: CASSLQVFSAGSTIYF. The CDR3 nucleotides read TGTGCCAGCAGTCTACAGGTATTCTCCGCTGGAAGCACCATATATTTT.

This chain's CDR3 is CASTLRTGGRSGYTF. The CDR3 bases are TGTGCCAGCACCCTGCGGACAGGGGGAAGGAGTGGCTACACCTTC. The J gene is TRBJ1-2, the V gene TRBV7-8, with 10 bases matching TRBD1. Per the germline V gene, CDR1 is SGHVS and CDR2 is FQNEAQ. With 7 bases clipped from V and 7 bases from J, the junction kept 12 bases outside the gene matches. The CDR3 runs to 15 residues.

The chain recombines TRBV5-4 with TRBJ2-1; the match to TRBD1 covers 9 bases. CDR1 is SGHNT and CDR2 is YYREEE in the germline V gene (reference sequence). V gave up 5 bases and J gave up 6 bases; unmatched junction bases: 12. The CDR3 runs 16 residues. The CDR3 DNA follows: TGTGCCAGCAGGTATCCCCAAGGACAGGGGCCCAATGAGCAGTTCTTC. Translating gives CASRYPQGQGPNEQFF.

In DNA, the CDR3 is TGTGCCAGCAGTTTATCCACCCGAGGGGACAGGGGCTATGGCTACACCTTC. This codes for CASSLSTRGDRGYGYTF. This sequence joins TRBV27 and TRBJ1-2; TRBD1 aligns across 10 bases. In germline, CDR1 is MNHEY, CDR2 SMNVEV (reference sequence). The CDR3 extends over 17 amino acids. The V gene end was trimmed by 0 bases and the J gene end by 4 bases; junction bases not matched to a gene: 8.

The V gene is TRBV9, the J gene TRBJ1-2, with D maybe TRBD1 (6 bases). Germline lookup yields CDR1 SGDLS and CDR2 YYNGEE. The CDR3 sequence is 13 residues long. The V end was cut by 4 bases, the J end by 4 bases, with 11 bases between. CDR3 in DNA: TGTGCCAGCAGCCTTGACAGGTTCTATGGCTACACCTTC. Amino acids: CASSLDRFYGYTF. The entire variable domain, with the rest obtained from reference TRBV9 and TRBJ1-2, is as follows: DSGVTQTPKHLITATGQRVTLRCSPRSGDLSVYWYQQSLDQGLQFLIQYYNGEERAKGNILERFSAQQFPDLHSELNLSSLELGDSALYFCASSLDRFYGYTFGSGTRLTVV.